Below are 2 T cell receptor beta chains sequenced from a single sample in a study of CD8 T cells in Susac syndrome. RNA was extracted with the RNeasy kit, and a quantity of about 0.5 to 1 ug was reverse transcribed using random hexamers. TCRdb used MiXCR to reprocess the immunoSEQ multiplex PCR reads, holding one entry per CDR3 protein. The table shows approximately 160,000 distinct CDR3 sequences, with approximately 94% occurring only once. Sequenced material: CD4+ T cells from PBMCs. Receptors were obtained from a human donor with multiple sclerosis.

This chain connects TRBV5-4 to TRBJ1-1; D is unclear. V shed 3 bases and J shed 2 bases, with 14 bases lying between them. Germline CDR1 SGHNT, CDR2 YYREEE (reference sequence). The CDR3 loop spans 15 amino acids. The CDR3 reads CASSSDGYYNTEAFF. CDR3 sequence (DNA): TGTGCCAGCAGCTCGGACGGCTACTATAACACTGAAGCTTTCTTT.

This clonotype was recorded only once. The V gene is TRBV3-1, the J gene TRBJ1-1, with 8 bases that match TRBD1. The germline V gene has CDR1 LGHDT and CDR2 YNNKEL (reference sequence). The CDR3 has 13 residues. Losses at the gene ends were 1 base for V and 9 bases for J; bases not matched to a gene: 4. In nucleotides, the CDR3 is TGTGCCAGCAGCCAAGCCGGGACAGGCAAAGCTTTCTTT. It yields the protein CASSQAGTGKAFF.